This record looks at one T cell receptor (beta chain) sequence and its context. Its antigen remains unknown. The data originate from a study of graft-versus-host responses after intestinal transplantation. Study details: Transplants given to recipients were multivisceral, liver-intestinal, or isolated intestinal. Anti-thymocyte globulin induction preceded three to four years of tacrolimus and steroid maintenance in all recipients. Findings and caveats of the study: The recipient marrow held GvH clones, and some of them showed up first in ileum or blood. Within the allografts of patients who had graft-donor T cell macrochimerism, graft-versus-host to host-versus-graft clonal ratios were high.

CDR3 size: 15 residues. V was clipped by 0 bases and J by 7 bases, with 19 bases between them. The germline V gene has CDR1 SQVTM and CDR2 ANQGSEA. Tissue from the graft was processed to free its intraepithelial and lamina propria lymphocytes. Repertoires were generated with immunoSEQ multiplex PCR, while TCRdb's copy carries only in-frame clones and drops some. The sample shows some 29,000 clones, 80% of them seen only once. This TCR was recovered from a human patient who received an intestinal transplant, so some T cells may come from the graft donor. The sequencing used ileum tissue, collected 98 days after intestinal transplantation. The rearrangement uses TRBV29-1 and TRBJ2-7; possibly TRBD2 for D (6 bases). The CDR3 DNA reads TGCAGCGTTGAAGATGCCAAGGGCAGTCGGGGGGAGCAGTACTTC. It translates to CSVEDAKGSRGEQYF.